A selection of T cell receptor beta chains follows, all from one sample in a study of T-cell reconstitution after alpha-beta-depleted transplantation in children. Via MiXCR, TCRdb re-called the PCR reads, giving one row per CDR3 protein. The sample includes fewer than 350,000 distinct CDR3 sequences, about 9.9% seen only once; the top ten take 23%. Material: peripheral blood, obtained 180 days after TCRalphabeta/CD19-depleted stem cell transplant. Receptors originate from a male patient between 2 and 9 years old who had a stem cell transplant for chronic granulomatous disease, so the T cells may come from the graft donor. The CDR3 runs from the conserved cysteine through the conserved F or W. D genes are given only for firm matches. Size is omitted from some rows. Given values are once, few, many or a class for expanded clones.

clone size	V gene	J gene	D gene	CDR3 protein	CDR3 DNA
many	TRBV5-1	TRBJ1-1	-	CASSLADRVEAFF	TGCGCCAGCAGCTTGGCCGATAGGGTTGAAGCTTTCTTT
many	TRBV29-1	TRBJ2-7	TRBD2	CSGSAGGPYEQYF	TGCAGCGGTTCAGCGGGAGGACCGTACGAGCAGTACTTC
many	TRBV5-1	TRBJ2-1	-	CASSYRIAYNEQFF	TGCGCCAGCAGCTACCGGATTGCATACAATGAGCAGTTCTTC
few	TRBV15	TRBJ1-1	-	CATSREGGRAFF	TGTGCCACCAGCAGAGAGGGGGGGCGAGCTTTCTTT
many	TRBV7-2	TRBJ2-7	-	CASSLGSGTYEQYF	TGTGCCAGCAGCTTAGGCTCTGGGACCTACGAGCAGTACTTC
medium-sized	TRBV6-2/TRBV6-3	TRBJ1-5	-	CASSLWGNSNQPQHF	TGTGCCAGCAGCCTCTGGGGAAATAGCAATCAGCCCCAGCATTTT
many	TRBV5-1	TRBJ2-2	-	CASSFSRVMDTGELFF	TGCGCCAGCAGCTTTTCCCGGGTCATGGACACCGGGGAGCTGTTTTTT
many	TRBV20-1	TRBJ2-5	TRBD1	CSARGPWAQGARVLLETQYF	TGCAGTGCTAGAGGCCCTTGGGCACAGGGGGCGAGAGTGCTTCTAGAGACCCAGTACTTC
many	TRBV29-1	TRBJ1-3	TRBD1	CSYTGGAGNTIYF	TGCAGCTACACAGGGGGAGCTGGAAACACCATATATTTT
-	TRBV19	TRBJ2-6	TRBD2	CASSIAGDLWANVLTF	TGTGCCAGTAGTATTGCGGGGGATCTCTGGGCCAACGTCCTGACTTTC
many	TRBV5-6	TRBJ2-3	-	CASSSTDRFTDTQYF	TGTGCCAGCAGCTCAACTGACCGCTTCACAGATACGCAGTATTTT
many	TRBV7-3	TRBJ1-1	-	CASSLMRGTEAFF	TGTGCCAGCAGCTTAATGAGGGGTACTGAAGCTTTCTTT
-	TRBV12-3/TRBV12-4	TRBJ2-3	TRBD2	CASSLARLAGGETDTQYF	TGTGCCAGCAGTTTAGCGCGGCTAGCGGGGGGAGAGACAGATACGCAGTATTTT
many	TRBV28	TRBJ1-1	-	CASSLRLSFYTEAFF	TGTGCCAGCAGTTTACGTCTCAGCTTTTACACTGAAGCTTTCTTT
many	TRBV5-5	TRBJ2-1	-	CASSSSMTPWNEQFF	TGTGCCAGCAGCTCATCCATGACCCCCTGGAATGAGCAGTTCTTC
many	TRBV20-1	TRBJ2-3	-	CSAERPLGGTDTQYF	TGCAGTGCTGAGAGGCCCCTGGGGGGAACAGATACGCAGTATTTT
many	TRBV10-3	TRBJ2-3	TRBD1	CAISEGQGTDTQYF	TGTGCCATCAGTGAGGGACAGGGGACAGATACGCAGTATTTT
-	TRBV12-3/TRBV12-4	TRBJ2-7	-	CASSSGTHEHYF	TGTGCCAGCAGTTCGGGGACCCACGAGCACTACTTC
-	TRBV7-2	TRBJ1-6	-	CASRGTAGENSPLHF	TGTGCCAGCAGGGGGACGGCCGGGGAAAATTCACCCCTCCACTTT
once	TRBV20-1	TRBJ2-3	TRBD2	CSASRAGGSDTQYF	TGCAGTGCCTCCAGAGCGGGAGGTTCGGATACGCAGTATTTT
many	TRBV27	TRBJ2-3	-	CASSLSLVGDTQYF	TGTGCCAGCAGTTTAAGCCTAGTTGGCGATACGCAGTATTTT
many	TRBV7-2	TRBJ2-5	TRBD2	CASSVRLAGGQETQYF	TGTGCCAGCAGCGTCCGACTAGCGGGGGGTCAAGAGACCCAGTACTTC